This T cell receptor (beta chain) originates from a study of naive and memory T cell subsets. Alpha and beta libraries were amplified separately from the second PCR onward. Overnight CMV lysate stimulation of fresh PBMCs defined donor CMV status by CD4+ IFNgamma. Cells stained for CD3, CD4, CD8, CD45RA and CD27 were sorted into four subsets. The study, taken as a whole, reports: Especially in CD8 cells, naive repertoires contained a few larger clonotypes, possibly CD45RA-re-expressing memory cells.

Two oligonucleotides, mixed equimolar, formed the beta constant-region primer covering TRBC1 and TRBC2. Four rounds of PCR amplified the ligated cDNA using nested alpha and beta constant-region primers plus SP2. An oligonucleotide with the SP2 primer and a 12-nucleotide UMI was ligated to the cDNA 3' end. One entry per CDR3 protein, called by TCRdb with MiXCR from the UMI-ligation and nested PCR reads. The repertoire consists of under 150,000 distinct CDR3 sequences, with 15% to 25% occurring once and the leading ten covering 0.6% to 0.8%. As regards this clonotype: Its antigen is undetermined.

The length of the CDR3 is 14 residues. Germline V lookup: CDR1 LGHDT, CDR2 YNNKEL (reference sequence). The V and J ends lost 4 bases and 0 bases respectively, with 10 bases between them. The sequencing input was naive CD8+ T cells from blood. The chain employs TRBV3-1 and TRBJ2-7, with D unresolved. The clonotype was recovered from a human donor in good health. In DNA form, the CDR3 reads TGTGCCAGCAGCCCCCTAGGCCCCTCCTACGAGCAGTACTTC. Translating it yields CASSPLGPSYEQYF.